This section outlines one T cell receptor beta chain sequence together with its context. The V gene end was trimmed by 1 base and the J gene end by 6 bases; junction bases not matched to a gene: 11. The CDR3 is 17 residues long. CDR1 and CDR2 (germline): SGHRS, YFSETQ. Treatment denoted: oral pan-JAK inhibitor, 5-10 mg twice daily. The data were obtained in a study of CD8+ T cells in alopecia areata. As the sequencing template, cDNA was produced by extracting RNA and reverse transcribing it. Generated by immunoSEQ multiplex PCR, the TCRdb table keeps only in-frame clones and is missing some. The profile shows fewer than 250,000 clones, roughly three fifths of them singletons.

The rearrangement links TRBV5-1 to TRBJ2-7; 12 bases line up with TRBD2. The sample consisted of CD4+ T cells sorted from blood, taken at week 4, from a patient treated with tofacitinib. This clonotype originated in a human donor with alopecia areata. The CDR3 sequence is CASSLRLAGDISREQYF. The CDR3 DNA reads TGCGCCAGCAGCTTGAGACTAGCGGGAGATATCAGCCGCGAGCAGTACTTC.